The 6 T cell receptor beta chains in this list originate from one sample, sequenced in a study of CD8+ T cells in alopecia areata (dated by TCRdb to the late 2010s). Read against the paper, the sample's time point label means: around 26 weeks on oral tofacitinib. Read against the paper, the sample's treatment or condition label means: oral pan-JAK inhibitor, 5-10 mg twice daily. Libraries were prepared through the immunoSEQ multiplex PCR assay. To provide template for TCR sequencing, every sample had RNA extracted and reverse transcribed into cDNA. TCRdb obtained this table from immuneACCESS and retained in-frame rearrangements with V and J assigned. These tables miss some clones; where compared with another copy, unresolved V genes account for less than half of the shortfall, and the remainder is unexplained. Within this sample are 150,000 to 200,000 clones, with around three fifths of them counted one time only. The top ten clonotypes cover just over 1% of the sample.

The sequenced sample was CD4+ T cells sorted from blood, obtained at week 24, from a patient treated with tofacitinib. The receptors shown here come from a human donor with alopecia areata.

The genes are TRBV4-3 and TRBJ1-2; D ambiguous. Germline assignment: CDR1 LGHNA and CDR2 YSLEER. Trimming removed 4 bases from V and 4 bases from J, with 13 bases in between. This CDR3 region has 14 residues. CDR3 nucleotides: TGCGCCAGCAGCCTGGGTAGGCCTGGCTATGGCTACACCTTC. Encoded protein: CASSLGRPGYGYTF.

A few counts support this clone. The rearrangement links TRBV29-1 to TRBJ1-1; 7 bases agree with TRBD1. V dropped 7 bases and J dropped 5; count of bases not matched to a gene: 10. The CDR3 has 13 amino acids. Per the germline V gene, CDR1 is SQVTM and CDR2 is ANQGSEA. CDR3 nucleotides: TGCAGCGCCAGGACAGGAGGTAGGACTGAAGCTTTCTTT. Its protein product is CSARTGGRTEAFF.

This clone was counted a few times. This same CDR3 is encoded by further DNA sequences in the sample. This rearrangement joins TRBV7-9 to TRBJ1-2, with D tentatively TRBD1 (5 bases). The CDR3 consists of 14 residues. Trimming removed 0 bases from V and 2 bases from J, with 7 bases in between. Germline V CDR1 and CDR2: SEHNR, FQNEAQ (reference sequence). The DNA of the CDR3 is TGTGCCAGCAGCTTAGCGGACACGAACTATGGCTACACCTTC. Translated, it gives CASSLADTNYGYTF.

This chain connects TRBV25-1 to TRBJ2-7, with TRBD2 as a possible D gene (6 bases). Germline V gene lookup returns CDR1 MGHDK and CDR2 SYGVNS. This CDR3 region has 14 residues. V dropped 4 bases and J dropped 4 bases, with 14 bases sitting between them. The CDR3 coding sequence is TGTGCCAGCAGTGCCCGGCGGGATACTTACGAGCAGTACTTC. Protein sequence: CASSARRDTYEQYF.

The J gene is TRBJ2-7, the V gene TRBV10-3; 9 bases fit TRBD1. CDR1 ENHRY and CDR2 SYGVKD come from the germline V gene. The CDR3 has 14 amino acids. V gave up 6 bases and J gave up 6 bases; unmatched junction bases: 9. The CDR3 sequence is CAISQGQGSGEQYF. The DNA of the CDR3 is TGTGCCATCAGCCAGGGACAGGGAAGTGGCGAGCAGTACTTC.

This clone occurred a few times. The V and J genes are TRBV11-3 and TRBJ2-1, with unresolved D. Trimming cost V 4 bases and J 0 bases, with 16 bases left between them. CDR1 SGHNT and CDR2 YENEEA come from the germline V gene. This CDR3 comprises 17 residues. The CDR3 is CASSSLDRWSSYNEQFF. CDR3 in DNA: TGTGCCAGCAGCTCTCTCGACCGCTGGAGCTCCTACAATGAGCAGTTCTTC.